The source of this T cell receptor (beta chain) is a study of CD8 T cells in ankylosing spondylitis. One entry per CDR3 protein results from TCRdb running MiXCR on the 5' RACE reads. In the table there are 250,000 to 400,000 distinct CDR3 sequences, under 14% of which are singletons. V shed 8 bases and J shed 7 bases, with 18 bases lying between them. Germline loops: CDR1 ENHRY, CDR2 SYGVKD. The CDR3 sequence is 15 residues long. Sequences were obtained from blood, either unsorted or a sorted T cell fraction (not recorded which). The sequence was collected from a female donor with ankylosing spondylitis or in good health (not recorded which). The chain links TRBV10-3 to TRBJ1-6; the D gene is possibly TRBD1 (5 bases). The CDR3 loop reads CAISVEGLGNSPLHF. As DNA, the CDR3 is TGTGCCATCTCCGTGGAGGGGTTGGGAAATTCACCCCTCCACTTT.